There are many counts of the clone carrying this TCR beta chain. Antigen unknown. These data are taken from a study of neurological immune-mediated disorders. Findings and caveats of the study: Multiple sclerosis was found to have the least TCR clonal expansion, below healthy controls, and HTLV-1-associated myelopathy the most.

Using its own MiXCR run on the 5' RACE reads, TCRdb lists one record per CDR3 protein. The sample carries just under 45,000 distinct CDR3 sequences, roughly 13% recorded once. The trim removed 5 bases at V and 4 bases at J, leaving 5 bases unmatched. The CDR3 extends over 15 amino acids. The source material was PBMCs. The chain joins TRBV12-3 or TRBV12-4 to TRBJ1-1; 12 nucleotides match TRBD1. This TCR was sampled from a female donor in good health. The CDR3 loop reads CASSPGQGATTEAFF. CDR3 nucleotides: TGTGCCAGCAGTCCGGGACAGGGGGCGACCACTGAAGCTTTCTTT.